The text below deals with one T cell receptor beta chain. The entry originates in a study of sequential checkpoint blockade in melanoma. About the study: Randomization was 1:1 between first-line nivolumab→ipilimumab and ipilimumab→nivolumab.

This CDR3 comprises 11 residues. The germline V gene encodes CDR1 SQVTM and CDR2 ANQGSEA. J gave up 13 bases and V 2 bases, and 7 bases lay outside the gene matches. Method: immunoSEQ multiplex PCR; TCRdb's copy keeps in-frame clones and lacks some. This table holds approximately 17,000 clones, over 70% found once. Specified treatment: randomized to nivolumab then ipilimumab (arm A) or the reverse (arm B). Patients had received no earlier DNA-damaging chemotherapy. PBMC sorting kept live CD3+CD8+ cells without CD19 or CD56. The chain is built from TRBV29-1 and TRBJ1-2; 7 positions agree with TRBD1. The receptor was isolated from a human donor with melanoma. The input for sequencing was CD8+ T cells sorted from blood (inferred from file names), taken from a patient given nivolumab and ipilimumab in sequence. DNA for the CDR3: TGCAGCGTTGAACAGGGGGTAGAGTTCACCTTC. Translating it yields CSVEQGVEFTF. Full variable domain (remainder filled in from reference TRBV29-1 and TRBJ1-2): SAVISQKPSRDICQRGTSLTIQCQVDSQVTMMFWYRQQPGQSLTLIATANQGSEATYESGFVIDKFPISRPNLTFSTLTVSNMSPEDSSIYLCSVEQGVEFTFGSGTRLTVV.